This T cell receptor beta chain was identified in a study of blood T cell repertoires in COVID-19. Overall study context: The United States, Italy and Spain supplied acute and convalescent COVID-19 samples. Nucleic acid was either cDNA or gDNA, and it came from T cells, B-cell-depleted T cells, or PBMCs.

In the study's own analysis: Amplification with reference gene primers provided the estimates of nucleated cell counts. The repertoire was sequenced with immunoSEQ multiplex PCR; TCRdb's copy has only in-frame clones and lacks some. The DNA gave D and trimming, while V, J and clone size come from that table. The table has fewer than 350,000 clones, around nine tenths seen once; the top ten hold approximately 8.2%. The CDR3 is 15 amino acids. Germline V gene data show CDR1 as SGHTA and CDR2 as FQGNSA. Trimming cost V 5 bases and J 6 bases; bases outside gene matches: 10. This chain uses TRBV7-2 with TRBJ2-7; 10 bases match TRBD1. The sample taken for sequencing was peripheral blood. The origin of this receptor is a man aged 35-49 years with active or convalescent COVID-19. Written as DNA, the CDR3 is TGTGCCAGCAGCCCAATCGGACAGGGGGTCAGCGAGCAGTACTTC. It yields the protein CASSPIGQGVSEQYF.